Below are 22 T cell receptor beta chains sequenced from a single sample in a study of blood T cell repertoires in COVID-19 (dated by TCRdb to the early 2020s). Library creation used the immunoSEQ multiplex PCR assay. Held by TCRdb, this immuneACCESS table contains in-frame sequences only and omits some clones. Under half of the omission traces to an unresolved V gene where checked; the cause of the rest is unknown. This sample lists approximately 310,000 clones; approximately 88% were detected once. The ten largest clones represent roughly 5.2% of the sample. Input material: PBMCs or T cells enriched from blood (not recorded which). The receptors were sampled from a man aged 55 to 70 who had recovered from COVID-19.

V usage is TRBV7-3 and J usage is TRBJ2-3; 12 nucleotides line up with TRBD2. The CDR3 has 16 residues. Germline loops: CDR1 SGHTA, CDR2 FQGTGA. V gave up 4 bases and J gave up 4 bases; unmatched junction bases: 6. The CDR3: CASSSGLAGWADTQYF. CDR3 DNA sequence: TGTGCCAGCAGCTCAGGACTAGCGGGATGGGCAGATACGCAGTATTTT.

The V call is TRBV19, the J call TRBJ2-6, with TRBD1 matching 9 bases. The ends lost 4 bases at V and 2 bases at J; junction bases unmatched: 9. Germline CDR1 reads LNHDA; CDR2 reads SQIVND (reference sequence). The CDR3 sequence is 18 residues long. The CDR3 sequence is CASSTWDREVAGANVLTF. Here the CDR3 DNA reads TGTGCCAGTAGTACCTGGGACAGGGAAGTTGCTGGGGCCAACGTCCTGACTTTC.

This clone came up once. The rearrangement joins TRBV27 to TRBJ1-3, with TRBD1 identical over 7 bases. CDR3 length: 15 residues. V lost 5 bases to trimming and J lost 0 bases; unmatched junction nucleotides: 4. Germline V CDR1 and CDR2: MNHEY, SMNVEV (reference sequence). The CDR3, as DNA: TGTGCCAGCAGTAAGGACAGGCGCTCTGGAAACACCATATATTTT. Residues: CASSKDRRSGNTIYF.

The V gene is TRBV3-1 (or the pseudogene TRBV3-2), the J gene TRBJ1-1, with D tentatively TRBD1 (6 bases). The CDR3 is 18 amino acids. Germline values: CDR1 LGHDT, CDR2 YNNKEL (reference sequence). The V and J ends lost 4 bases and 5 bases respectively, with 26 bases between them. This chain's CDR3 is CASSRNQGPPGGETEAFF. The CDR3, as DNA: TGTGCCAGCAGCCGAAACCAGGGGCCGCCCGGTGGGGAGACTGAAGCTTTCTTT.

This chain links TRBV5-6 with TRBJ1-1; D remains unclear. Trimming took 4 bases from V and 0 from J, leaving 13 bases between them. The CDR3 totals 15 residues. Per the germline V gene, CDR1 is SGHDT and CDR2 is YYEEEE. The CDR3 nucleotides are TGTGCCAGCAGCGGACCCGGGGAGATGAACACTGAAGCTTTCTTT. Residues: CASSGPGEMNTEAFF.

The chain has TRBV7-3 and TRBJ1-1; D possibly corresponds to TRBD1 (6 bases). CDR3 size: 13 residues. Trimming cost V 8 bases and J 1 base, with 11 bases left between them. Germline assignment: CDR1 SGHTA and CDR2 FQGTGA. CDR3 amino acids: CASGEQGNTEAFF. The DNA of the CDR3 is TGTGCCAGCGGGGAACAGGGGAACACTGAAGCTTTCTTT. The full variable domain, with the rest looked up from reference TRBV7-3 and TRBJ1-1, is GAGVSQTPSNKVTEKGKYVELRCDPISGHTALYWYRQSLGQGPEFLIYFQGTGAADDSGLPNDRFFAVRPEGSVSTLKIQRTERGDSAVYLCASGEQGNTEAFFGQGTRLTVV.

The chain carries TRBV2 and TRBJ2-2, with D perhaps TRBD1 (6 bases). The CDR3 has 15 residues. V lost 6 bases and J lost 1, with 12 bases in between. CDR1 and CDR2 from the germline V gene are SNHLY and FYNNEI. CDR3: CASRETGQNTGELFF. Written as DNA, the CDR3 is TGTGCCAGCAGAGAGACGGGACAGAACACCGGGGAGCTGTTTTTT. The full variable domain, rest sourced from reference TRBV2 and TRBJ2-2, is EPEVTQTPSHQVTQMGQEVILRCVPISNHLYFYWYRQILGQKVEFLVSFYNNEISEKSEIFDDQFSVERPDGSNFTLKIRSTKLEDSAMYFCASRETGQNTGELFFGEGSRLTVL.

The V gene is TRBV11-1, the J gene TRBJ1-1, with TRBD1 as a possible D gene (5 bases). The CDR3 runs to 14 residues. Germline CDR1 is SGHAT and CDR2 is FQDESV (reference sequence). V lost 5 bases and J 3 bases, leaving 13 bases between the germline ends. In nucleotides, the CDR3 is TGTGCCAGCAGCCCTAAGGGGTTGGACACTGAAGCTTTCTTT. As protein: CASSPKGLDTEAFF.

V is TRBV4-3 and J is TRBJ2-7; TRBD1 aligns across 11 bases. CDR1 and CDR2 (germline): LGHNA, YSLEER. The CDR3 totals 15 residues. The junction had 6 bases not matched to a gene; V was cut back by 4 bases and J by 4 bases. In nucleotides, the CDR3 is TGCGCCAGCAGCCTTTCCGGGACAGGGGGGTACGAGCAGTACTTC. This codes for CASSLSGTGGYEQYF.

CDR3 nucleotide sequence: TGTGCCAGCGGGCTAGCGGGAAACACCGGGGAGCTGTTTTTT. Encoded protein: CASGLAGNTGELFF. The chain has TRBV19 and TRBJ2-2; 9 nucleotides align to TRBD2. This CDR3 spans 14 amino acids. CDR1 is LNHDA, CDR2 SQIVND, per germline (reference sequence). The trim removed 9 bases at V and 2 bases at J, leaving 4 bases unmatched.

V gene TRBV20-1 combines with J gene TRBJ1-2; D is uncertain. The V gene's germline CDR1 is DFQATT and CDR2 SNEGSKA (reference sequence). V was shortened by 3 bases and J by 4 bases, with 6 bases between the two germline ends. The CDR3 loop spans 11 amino acids. For the CDR3, the DNA is TGCAGTGCTAGTAGCGTCTATGGCTACACCTTC. This gives the protein CSASSVYGYTF.

The rearrangement joins TRBV20-1 to TRBJ2-7; 7 bases agree with TRBD2. Trimming took 3 bases from V and 5 from J; bases not matched to a gene: 7. Per the germline V gene, CDR1 is DFQATT and CDR2 is SNEGSKA (reference sequence). The CDR3 covers 13 residues. CDR3: CSASLGGRDEQYF. Here the CDR3 DNA reads TGCAGTGCTAGTCTTGGTGGGAGGGACGAGCAGTACTTC.

The V call is TRBV6-1, the J call TRBJ2-5, with TRBD2 as a possible D gene (6 bases). Germline V gives CDR1 MNHNS, CDR2 SASEGT. This CDR3 is built from 16 residues. V lost 2 bases to trimming and J lost 4 bases, with 17 bases between them. CDR3 sequence (DNA): TGTGCCAGCAGTGAACGGGGGACCACCGCCCCAGAGACCCAGTACTTC. This codes for CASSERGTTAPETQYF.

V is TRBV25-1 and J is TRBJ1-4; 11 nucleotides line up with TRBD1. CDR1 is MGHDK, CDR2 SYGVNS, per germline. Losses at the gene ends were 3 bases for V and 8 bases for J; bases not matched to a gene: 2. The CDR3 totals 14 residues. CDR3 amino acids: CASSEGQGGEKLFF. Written as DNA, the CDR3 is TGTGCCAGCAGTGAGGGACAGGGGGGCGAAAAACTGTTTTTT.

V is TRBV10-3 and J is TRBJ2-3; 9 bases are a match to TRBD2. Germline V CDR1 and CDR2: ENHRY, SYGVKD. J lost 5 bases, V lost 3 bases, and 33 bases had no gene match. CDR3 length: 24 residues. The CDR3 DNA follows: TGTGCCATCAGTGAAAATGCCCCCCTTGGGGGGGCCAGCGGGAGGCCGCTAAGGATAGATACGCAGTATTTT. Translation gives CAISENAPLGGASGRPLRIDTQYF.

The chain is built from TRBV27 and TRBJ2-3, with D perhaps matching TRBD2 (5 bases). Trimming left V 3 bases short and J 6 bases short, with 7 bases between. From germline, CDR1 is MNHEY and CDR2 SMNVEV (reference sequence). The length of the CDR3 is 12 residues. CDR3 nucleotides: TGTGCCAGCAGTTTTGGCGGGGATACGCAGTATTTT. Translated: CASSFGGDTQYF.

The chain has TRBV11-3 and TRBJ1-1; tentatively, D is TRBD1 (5 bases). CDR3 size: 18 residues. The germline V gene has CDR1 SGHNT and CDR2 YENEEA. Trimming removed 2 bases from V and 2 bases from J, with 21 bases in between. CDR3 residues: CASSLRDSEFSLNTEAFF. CDR3 DNA sequence: TGTGCCAGCAGCTTACGAGACAGTGAATTTTCTCTTAACACTGAAGCTTTCTTT.

This chain links TRBV2 with TRBJ2-1; D remains ambiguous. The V end was cut by 1 base, the J end by 10 bases, with 8 bases between. The CDR3 has 12 amino acids. Germline CDR1 is SNHLY and CDR2 is FYNNEI. The CDR3 region is CASSEGLAEQFF. The CDR3 bases are TGTGCCAGCAGTGAAGGACTGGCGGAGCAGTTCTTC.

This clone occurred once. The V call is TRBV4-1, the J call TRBJ2-5; D is uncertain. The V end was cut by 0 bases, the J end by 3 bases, with 8 bases between. CDR1 is MGHRA and CDR2 is YSYEKL in the germline V gene. There are 14 residues in the CDR3. The CDR3 nucleotides read TGCGCCAGCAGCCAAGATCTCGTAAAAGAGACCCAGTACTTC. It is translated as CASSQDLVKETQYF.

The V and J genes are TRBV6-5 and TRBJ1-6, with 7 bases fitting TRBD1. The J segment lost 7 bases and the V segment lost 6 bases, leaving 9 bases of the junction unmatched. The germline V gene encodes CDR1 MNHEY and CDR2 SVGAGI. There are 15 residues in the CDR3. CDR3 sequence reads: CASRRGQEKNSPLHF. In DNA, the CDR3 is TGTGCCAGCAGAAGAGGACAGGAAAAAAATTCACCCCTCCACTTT.

V and J are TRBV9 and TRBJ1-5; 7 positions agree with TRBD1. This CDR3 is 14 amino acids long. Germline V gene data show CDR1 as SGDLS and CDR2 as YYNGEE. After removal of 4 bases from V and 7 bases from J, the junction contained 8 bases not matched to a gene. The CDR3 spells CASSSRQGGQPQHF. CDR3 nucleotide sequence: TGTGCCAGCAGCTCTCGACAGGGAGGACAGCCCCAGCATTTT.

This chain joins TRBV15 and TRBJ1-3; D uncertain. The CDR3 spans 16 residues. Germline CDR1 is LNHNV and CDR2 is YYDKDF (reference sequence). Trimming took 0 bases from V and 0 from J, leaving 9 bases between them. The CDR3 DNA reads TGTGCCACCAGCAGAGACTTGGCAATCTCTGGAAACACCATATATTTT. Residues: CATSRDLAISGNTIYF.